The sequence of this T cell receptor (beta chain) was determined in a study of T cells in Graves' hyperthyroidism and ophthalmopathy. TCR beta CDR3 regions were amplified from RNA. TCR CDR3 underwent first-round RT-PCR with the HTBI primer set. TCRdb used MiXCR to reprocess the multiplex PCR reads, holding one entry per CDR3 protein. The table shows about 550,000 distinct CDR3 sequences, with around 21% occurring only once. This clonotype showed up just a few times. In germline, CDR1 is SGHAT, CDR2 FQNNGV. This CDR3 spans 16 amino acids. V was clipped by 5 bases and J by 1 base; unmatched bases: 9. This TCR came from a man aged 18 to 29 with Graves' hyperthyroidism. This chain joins TRBV11-2 and TRBJ1-1; 8 nucleotides align to TRBD1. The source material was blood. CDR3 in amino acids: CASSTRQGPPNTEAFF. CDR3 nucleotide sequence: TGTGCCAGCAGCACCAGACAGGGGCCCCCGAACACTGAAGCTTTCTTT.